The sequence of this T cell receptor (beta chain) was determined in a study of blood T cell repertoires in COVID-19. About the study: Material from acute and convalescent COVID-19 was sourced from the United States, Italy and Spain. From T cells, B-cell-depleted T cells, or PBMCs came the material, which was cDNA or gDNA.

Germline assignment: CDR1 KGHSH and CDR2 LQKENI. The trim removed 6 bases at V and 8 bases at J, leaving 4 bases unmatched. The CDR3 loop spans 13 amino acids. Sequencing was performed with immunoSEQ multiplex PCR; in TCRdb, only in-frame clones are kept and a portion is missing. Among fewer than 300,000 clones listed, about 89% were seen once. This clone was observed a handful of times. The source of this sequence is a woman between 40 and 50 years old who had recovered from COVID-19. Sequences were obtained from peripheral blood. This chain connects TRBV18 to TRBJ1-6; 7 bases align to TRBD1. The CDR3 region is CASSRDSDSPLHF. DNA for the CDR3: TGTGCCAGCTCCCGGGACAGTGATTCACCCCTCCACTTT. Variable domain in full (rest from reference TRBV18 and TRBJ1-6): NAGVMQNPRHLVRRRGQEARLRCSPMKGHSHVYWYRQLPEEGLKFMVYLQKENIIDESGMPKERFSAEFPKEGPSILRIQQVVRGDSAAYFCASSRDSDSPLHFGNGTRLTVT.